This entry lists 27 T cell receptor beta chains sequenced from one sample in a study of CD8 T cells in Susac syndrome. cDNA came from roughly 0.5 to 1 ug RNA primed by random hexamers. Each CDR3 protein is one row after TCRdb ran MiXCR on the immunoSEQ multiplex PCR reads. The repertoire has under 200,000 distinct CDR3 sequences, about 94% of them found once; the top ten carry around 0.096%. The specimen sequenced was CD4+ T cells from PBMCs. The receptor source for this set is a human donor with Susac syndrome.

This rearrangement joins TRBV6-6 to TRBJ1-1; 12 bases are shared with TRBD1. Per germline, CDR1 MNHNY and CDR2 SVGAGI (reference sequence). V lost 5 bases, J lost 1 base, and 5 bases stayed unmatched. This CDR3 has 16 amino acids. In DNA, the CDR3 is TGTGCCAGCAGTACGCCGGGACAGGGGGCGAACACTGAAGCTTTCTTT. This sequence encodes CASSTPGQGANTEAFF.

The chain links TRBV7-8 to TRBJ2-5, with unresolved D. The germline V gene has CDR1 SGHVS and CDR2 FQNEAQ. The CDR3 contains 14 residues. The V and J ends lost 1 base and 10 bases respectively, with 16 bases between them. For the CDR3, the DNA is TGTGCCAGCAGCTTAGGCTCGGTAGTTGTTAGCCAGTACTTC. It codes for CASSLGSVVVSQYF.

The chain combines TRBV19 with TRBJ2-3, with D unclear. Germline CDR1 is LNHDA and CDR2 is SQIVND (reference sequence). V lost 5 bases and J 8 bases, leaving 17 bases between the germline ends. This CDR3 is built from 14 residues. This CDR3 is CASSAPRLESTQYF. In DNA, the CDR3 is TGTGCCAGTAGTGCCCCCAGACTTGAGTCTACGCAGTATTTT.

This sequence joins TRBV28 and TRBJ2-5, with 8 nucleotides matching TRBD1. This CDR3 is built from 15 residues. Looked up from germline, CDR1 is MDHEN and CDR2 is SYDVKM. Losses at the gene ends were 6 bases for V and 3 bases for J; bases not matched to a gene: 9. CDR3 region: CASSLGQGGEETQYF. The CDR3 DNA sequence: TGTGCCAGCAGCCTCGGACAGGGCGGGGAAGAGACCCAGTACTTC. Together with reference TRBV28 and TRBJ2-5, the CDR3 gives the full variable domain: DVKVTQSSRYLVKRTGEKVFLECVQDMDHENMFWYRQDPGLGLRLIYFSYDVKMKEKGDIPEGYSVSREKKERFSLILESASTNQTSMYLCASSLGQGGEETQYFGPGTRLLVL.

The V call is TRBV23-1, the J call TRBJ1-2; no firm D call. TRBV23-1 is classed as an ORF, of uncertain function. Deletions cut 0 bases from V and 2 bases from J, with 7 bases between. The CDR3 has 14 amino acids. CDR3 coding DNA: TGCGCCAGCAGTCAATCAGGAAACAACTATGGCTACACCTTC. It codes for CASSQSGNNYGYTF.

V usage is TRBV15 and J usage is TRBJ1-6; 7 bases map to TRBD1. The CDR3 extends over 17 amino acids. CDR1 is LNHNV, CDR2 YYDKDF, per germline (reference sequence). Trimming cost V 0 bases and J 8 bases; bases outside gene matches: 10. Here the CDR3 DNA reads TGTGCCACCAGCAGAGATTTGCAGGGGGTTTTGCATTCACCCCTCCACTTT. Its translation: CATSRDLQGVLHSPLHF. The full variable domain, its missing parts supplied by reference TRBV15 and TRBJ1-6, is DAMVIQNPRYQVTQFGKPVTLSCSQTLNHNVMYWYQQKSSQAPKLLFHYYDKDFNNEADTPDNFQSRRPNTSFCFLDIRSPGLGDTAMYLCATSRDLQGVLHSPLHFGNGTRLTVT.

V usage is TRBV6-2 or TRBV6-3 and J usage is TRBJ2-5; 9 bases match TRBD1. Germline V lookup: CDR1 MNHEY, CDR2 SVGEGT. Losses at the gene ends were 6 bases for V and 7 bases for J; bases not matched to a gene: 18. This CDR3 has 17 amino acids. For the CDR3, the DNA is TGTGCCAGCAGAAGCTCCCCGGGACAGGGACGTATTGGGACCCAGTACTTC. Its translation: CASRSSPGQGRIGTQYF.

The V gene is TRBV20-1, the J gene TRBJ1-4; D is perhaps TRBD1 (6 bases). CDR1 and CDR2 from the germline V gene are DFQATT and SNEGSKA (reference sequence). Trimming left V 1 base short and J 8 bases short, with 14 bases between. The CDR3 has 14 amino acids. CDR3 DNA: TGCAGTGCTAGAGCGGGGGGCGGCTGGGAAAAACTGTTTTTT. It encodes CSARAGGGWEKLFF.

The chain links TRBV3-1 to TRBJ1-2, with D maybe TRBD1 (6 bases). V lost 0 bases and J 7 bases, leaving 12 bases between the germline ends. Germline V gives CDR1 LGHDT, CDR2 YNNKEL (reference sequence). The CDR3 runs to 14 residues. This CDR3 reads CASSQEGTNGGYTF. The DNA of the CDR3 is TGTGCCAGCAGCCAAGAAGGGACAAATGGTGGCTACACCTTC.

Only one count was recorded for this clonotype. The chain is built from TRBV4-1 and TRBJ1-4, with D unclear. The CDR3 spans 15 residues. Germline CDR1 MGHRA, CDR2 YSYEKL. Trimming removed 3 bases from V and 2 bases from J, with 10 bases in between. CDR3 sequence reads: CASSQSKTTNEKLFF. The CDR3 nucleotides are TGCGCCAGCAGCCAGAGTAAGACGACTAATGAAAAACTGTTTTTT.

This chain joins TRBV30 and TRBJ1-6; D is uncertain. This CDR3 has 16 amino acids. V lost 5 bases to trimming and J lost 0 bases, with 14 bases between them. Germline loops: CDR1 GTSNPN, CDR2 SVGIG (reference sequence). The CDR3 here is CAWGRTSFSYNSPLHF. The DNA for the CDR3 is TGTGCCTGGGGGCGTACATCGTTCTCCTATAATTCACCCCTCCACTTT. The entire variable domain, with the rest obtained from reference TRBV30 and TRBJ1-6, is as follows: SQTIHQWPATLVQPVGSPLSLECTVEGTSNPNLYWYRQAAGRGLQLLFYSVGIGQISSEVPQNLSASRPQDRQFILSSKKLLLSDSGFYLCAWGRTSFSYNSPLHFGNGTRLTVT.

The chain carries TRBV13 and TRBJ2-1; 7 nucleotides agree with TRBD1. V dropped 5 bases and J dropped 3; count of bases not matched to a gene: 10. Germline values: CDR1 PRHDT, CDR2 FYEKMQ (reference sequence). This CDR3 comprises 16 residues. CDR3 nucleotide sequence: TGTGCCAGCAGCCCCCGACAGGGTAGGGGCTACAATGAGCAGTTCTTC. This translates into CASSPRQGRGYNEQFF.

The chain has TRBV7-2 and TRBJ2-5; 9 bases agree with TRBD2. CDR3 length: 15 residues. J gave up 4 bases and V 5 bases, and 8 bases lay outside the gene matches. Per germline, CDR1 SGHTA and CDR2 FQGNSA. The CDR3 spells CASSAVAGVIETQYF. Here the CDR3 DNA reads TGTGCCAGCAGCGCCGTAGCGGGGGTGATAGAGACCCAGTACTTC. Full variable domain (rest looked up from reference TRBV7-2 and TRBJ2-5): GAGVSQSPSNKVTEKGKDVELRCDPISGHTALYWYRQSLGQGLEFLIYFQGNSAPDKSGLPSDRFSAERTGGSVSTLTIQRTQQEDSAVYLCASSAVAGVIETQYFGPGTRLLVL.

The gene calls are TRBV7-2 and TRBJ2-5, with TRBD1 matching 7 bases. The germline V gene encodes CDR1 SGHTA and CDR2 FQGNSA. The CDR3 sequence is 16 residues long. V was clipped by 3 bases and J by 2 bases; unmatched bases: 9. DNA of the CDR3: TGTGCCAGCAGCTTGCAATCAGGGACAGCTCAAGAGACCCAGTACTTC. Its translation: CASSLQSGTAQETQYF.

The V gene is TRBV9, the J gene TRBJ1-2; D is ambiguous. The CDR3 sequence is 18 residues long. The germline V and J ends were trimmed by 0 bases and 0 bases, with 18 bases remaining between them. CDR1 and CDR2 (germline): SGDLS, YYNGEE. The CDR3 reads CASSVGGRASGANYGYTF. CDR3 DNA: TGTGCCAGCAGCGTAGGTGGGAGGGCCTCTGGCGCTAACTATGGCTACACCTTC.

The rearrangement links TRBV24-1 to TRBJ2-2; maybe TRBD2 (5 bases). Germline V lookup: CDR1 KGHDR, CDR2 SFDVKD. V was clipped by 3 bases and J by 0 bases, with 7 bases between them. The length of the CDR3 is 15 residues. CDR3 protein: CATSDTGTNTGELFF. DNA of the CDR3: TGTGCCACCAGTGATACGGGAACGAACACCGGGGAGCTGTTTTTT.

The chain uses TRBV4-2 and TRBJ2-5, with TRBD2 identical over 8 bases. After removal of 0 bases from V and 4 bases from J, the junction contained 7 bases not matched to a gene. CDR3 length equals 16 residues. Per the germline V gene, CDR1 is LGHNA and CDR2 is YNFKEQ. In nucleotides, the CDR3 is TGTGCCAGCAGCCAAGATCCTCTAAGCGGGGGAGAGACCCAGTACTTC. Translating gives CASSQDPLSGGETQYF.

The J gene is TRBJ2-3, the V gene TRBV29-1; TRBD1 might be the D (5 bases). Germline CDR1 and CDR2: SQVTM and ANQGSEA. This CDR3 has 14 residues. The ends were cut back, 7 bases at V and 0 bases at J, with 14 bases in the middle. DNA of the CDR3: TGCAGCGCCCAGGAAAGGGGTAGCACAGATACGCAGTATTTT. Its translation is CSAQERGSTDTQYF.

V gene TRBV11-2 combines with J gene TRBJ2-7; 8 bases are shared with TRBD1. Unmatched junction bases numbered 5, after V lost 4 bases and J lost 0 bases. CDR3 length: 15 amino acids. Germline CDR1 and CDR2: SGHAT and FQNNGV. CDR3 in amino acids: CASSSAGQVSYEQYF. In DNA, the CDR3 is TGTGCCAGCAGCTCCGCGGGACAGGTCTCCTACGAGCAGTACTTC.

Written as DNA, the CDR3 is TGTGCCACCAGTGACTTCAGACGGGTTATCGATGCTTTCTTT. Residues: CATSDFRRVIDAFF. The chain recombines TRBV24-1 with TRBJ1-1; D remains ambiguous. V lost 4 bases and J 11 bases, leaving 19 bases between the germline ends. The V gene's germline CDR1 is KGHDR and CDR2 SFDVKD. The CDR3 is 14 residues long.

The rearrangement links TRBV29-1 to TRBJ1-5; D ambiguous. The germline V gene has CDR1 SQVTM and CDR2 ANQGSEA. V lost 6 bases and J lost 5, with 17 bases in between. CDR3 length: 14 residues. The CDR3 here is CSVLVAGLDQPQHF. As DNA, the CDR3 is TGCAGCGTCTTAGTTGCGGGGTTGGATCAGCCCCAGCATTTT.

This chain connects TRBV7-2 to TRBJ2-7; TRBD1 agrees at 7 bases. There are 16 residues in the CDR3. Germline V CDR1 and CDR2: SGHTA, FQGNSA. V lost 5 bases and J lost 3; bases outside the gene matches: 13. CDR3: CASSLGVTGKFYEQYF. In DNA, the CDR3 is TGTGCCAGCAGCCTTGGGGTGACAGGGAAATTCTACGAGCAGTACTTC.

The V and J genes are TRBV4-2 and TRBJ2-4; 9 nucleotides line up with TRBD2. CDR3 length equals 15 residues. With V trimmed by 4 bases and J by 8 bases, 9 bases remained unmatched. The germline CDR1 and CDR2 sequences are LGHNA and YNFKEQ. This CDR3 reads CASSLLRGGGDIQYF. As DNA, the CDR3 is TGTGCCAGCAGCCTTTTGCGGGGGGGCGGGGACATTCAGTACTTC.

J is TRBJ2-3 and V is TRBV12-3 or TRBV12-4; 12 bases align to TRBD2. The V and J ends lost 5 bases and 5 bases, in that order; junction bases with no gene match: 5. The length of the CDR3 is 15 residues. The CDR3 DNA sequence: TGTGCCAGCAGTCCAGCGGGACTAGCGGGAGATACGCAGTATTTT. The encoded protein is CASSPAGLAGDTQYF.

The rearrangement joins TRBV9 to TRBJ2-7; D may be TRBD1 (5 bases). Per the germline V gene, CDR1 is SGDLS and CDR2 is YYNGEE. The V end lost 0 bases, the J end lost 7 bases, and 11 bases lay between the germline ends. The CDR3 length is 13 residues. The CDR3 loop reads CASSVAGPGEQYF. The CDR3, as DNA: TGTGCCAGCAGCGTAGCAGGGCCCGGGGAGCAGTACTTC.

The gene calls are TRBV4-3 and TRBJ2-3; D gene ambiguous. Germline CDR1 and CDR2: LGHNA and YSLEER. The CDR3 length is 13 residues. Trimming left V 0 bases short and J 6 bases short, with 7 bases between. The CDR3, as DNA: TGCGCCAGCAGCCAAGAGCGACGCGATACGCAGTATTTT. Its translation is CASSQERRDTQYF.

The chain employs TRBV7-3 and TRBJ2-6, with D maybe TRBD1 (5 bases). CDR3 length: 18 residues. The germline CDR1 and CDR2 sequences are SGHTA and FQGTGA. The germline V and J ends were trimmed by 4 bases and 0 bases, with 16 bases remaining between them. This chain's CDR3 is CASSSQPRQSSGANVLTF. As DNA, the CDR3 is TGTGCCAGCAGCTCACAACCCAGACAGAGCTCTGGGGCCAACGTCCTGACTTTC.